Listed below are T cell receptor beta chains from one sample, sequenced in a study of early stage breast cancer tumors. Profiled with immunoSEQ multiplex PCR; TCRdb holds only in-frame clones, not every one. This table holds tens of thousands of clones, roughly 80% found once. Sequencing was done on a sample of blood. The receptors stem from a person aged 55 to 70 with breast cancer. CDR3s include the opening cysteine and the closing phenylalanine or tryptophan. The D gene is left open where the match is weak. Clone size is stated in some rows and not others, as once, few, many or a class when expanded.

clone_size: NA
j_call: TRBJ1-2
v_call: TRBV30
d_call: NA
cdr3_nt: TGTGCCTGGAGTGGAGGTTTGGGCTACACCTTC
cdr3_aa: CAWSGGLGYTF

clone_size: NA
j_call: TRBJ2-7
v_call: TRBV11-3
d_call: NA
cdr3_nt: TGTGCCAGCAGCTTGACGGGAGAGGGTGAGCAGTACTTC
cdr3_aa: CASSLTGEGEQYF

clone_size: NA
j_call: TRBJ2-7
v_call: TRBV5-1
d_call: NA
cdr3_nt: TGCGCCAGCAGCTTGGTCGAGGGGGAGCAGTACTTC
cdr3_aa: CASSLVEGEQYF

clone_size: NA
j_call: TRBJ1-1
v_call: TRBV30
d_call: NA
cdr3_nt: TGTGCCTGGAGTCCGGGTTGGACTGAAGCTTTCTTT
cdr3_aa: CAWSPGWTEAFF

clone_size: few
j_call: TRBJ1-4
v_call: TRBV2
d_call: NA
cdr3_nt: TGTGCCAGCAGTGGAGGGACAACTCATGAAAAACTGTTTTTT
cdr3_aa: CASSGGTTHEKLFF

clone_size: NA
j_call: TRBJ2-1
v_call: TRBV9
d_call: TRBD2
cdr3_nt: TGTGCCAGCAGCGTGATAGCGGGGACCAATGAGCAGTTCTTC
cdr3_aa: CASSVIAGTNEQFF

clone_size: NA
j_call: TRBJ2-7
v_call: TRBV5-1
d_call: NA
cdr3_nt: TGCGCCAGCAGCTACACCTCCTACGAGCAGTACTTC
cdr3_aa: CASSYTSYEQYF

clone_size: NA
j_call: TRBJ2-3
v_call: TRBV6-1
d_call: NA
cdr3_nt: TGTGCCAGCAGTCTCGACCTCTTTGGGACAGATACGCAGTATTTT
cdr3_aa: CASSLDLFGTDTQYF

clone_size: few
j_call: TRBJ1-1
v_call: TRBV6-5
d_call: NA
cdr3_nt: TGTGCCAGCAGTTACTTTGGGGCCTTGAACACTGAAGCTTTCTTT
cdr3_aa: CASSYFGALNTEAFF

clone_size: NA
j_call: TRBJ2-6
v_call: TRBV10-3
d_call: NA
cdr3_nt: TGTGCCATCAGTGAGTACCGGTCCCCTCCGGGGAGGCACCCGTCTGGGGCCAACGTCCTGACTTTC
cdr3_aa: CAISEYRSPPGRHPSGANVLTF

clone_size: NA
j_call: TRBJ2-1
v_call: TRBV7-3
d_call: NA
cdr3_nt: TGTGCCAGCAGCCCCCGGACAGTCAGGAGGGACAATGAGCAGTTCTTC
cdr3_aa: CASSPRTVRRDNEQFF

clone_size: NA
j_call: TRBJ1-1
v_call: TRBV19
d_call: NA
cdr3_nt: TGTGCCAGTACACCTGTGGGGGCCCCTTTCACTGAAGCTTTCTTT
cdr3_aa: CASTPVGAPFTEAFF

clone_size: NA
j_call: TRBJ2-7
v_call: TRBV10-1
d_call: TRBD1
cdr3_nt: TGCGCCAGCAGTGAGGGGACAGGGGGGGACGAGCAGTACTTC
cdr3_aa: CASSEGTGGDEQYF

clone_size: NA
j_call: TRBJ1-2
v_call: TRBV7-8
d_call: NA
cdr3_nt: TGTGCCAGCAGCACAGGCGGCTCACGGGCAGCGCCTTCCTATGGCTACACCTTC
cdr3_aa: CASSTGGSRAAPSYGYTF

clone_size: NA
j_call: TRBJ2-3
v_call: TRBV5-6
d_call: TRBD1
cdr3_nt: TGTGCCAGCAGCTTCCCGGGACAGGGAGCAGATACGCAGTATTTT
cdr3_aa: CASSFPGQGADTQYF

clone_size: NA
j_call: TRBJ1-5
v_call: TRBV11-2
d_call: NA
cdr3_nt: TGTGCCAGCAGCCCGGGACACTCCAATCAGCCCCAGCATTTT
cdr3_aa: CASSPGHSNQPQHF

clone_size: NA
j_call: TRBJ1-1
v_call: TRBV28
d_call: NA
cdr3_nt: TGTGCCAGCACCCTTCGGGGGTTCGAAGCTTTCTTT
cdr3_aa: CASTLRGFEAFF

clone_size: NA
j_call: TRBJ1-5
v_call: TRBV28
d_call: TRBD1
cdr3_nt: TGTGCCAGCAACCCGGGACAGGGCCATCAGCCCCAGCATTTT
cdr3_aa: CASNPGQGHQPQHF

clone_size: NA
j_call: TRBJ1-2
v_call: TRBV6-6
d_call: NA
cdr3_nt: TGTGCCAGCAGTTACTCGAATGGGAGGGATGGCTACACCTTC
cdr3_aa: CASSYSNGRDGYTF

clone_size: once
j_call: TRBJ2-7
v_call: TRBV5-1
d_call: NA
cdr3_nt: TGCGCCAGCAGCCCTGGGGCTTCCTACGAGCAGTACTTC
cdr3_aa: CASSPGASYEQYF

clone_size: NA
j_call: TRBJ1-3
v_call: TRBV18
d_call: NA
cdr3_nt: TGTGCCAGCTTCCGGGAAACCGGGGGACGAAACACCATATATTTT
cdr3_aa: CASFRETGGRNTIYF

clone_size: few
j_call: TRBJ2-2
v_call: TRBV19
d_call: NA
cdr3_nt: TGTGCCAGTACCTATGCCGGGGAGCTGTTTTTT
cdr3_aa: CASTYAGELFF

clone_size: medium-sized
j_call: TRBJ1-5
v_call: TRBV7-2
d_call: NA
cdr3_nt: TGTGCCAGCAGCTTAACTGGTCCCGGGGGCATCAGGCAGCCCCAGCATTTT
cdr3_aa: CASSLTGPGGIRQPQHF

clone_size: once
j_call: TRBJ1-2
v_call: TRBV27
d_call: NA
cdr3_nt: TGTGCCAGCAGTTTCCGGACGGAACTGGGGTATGGCTACACCTTC
cdr3_aa: CASSFRTELGYGYTF

clone_size: NA
j_call: TRBJ2-7
v_call: TRBV5-4
d_call: TRBD2
cdr3_nt: TGTGCCAGCAGCGGGGGACTAGCGGGACTCTCGTACGAGCAGTACTTC
cdr3_aa: CASSGGLAGLSYEQYF

clone_size: few
j_call: TRBJ2-7
v_call: TRBV4-2
d_call: TRBD2
cdr3_nt: TGTGCCAGCAGCCAGATAGCGGGTGGTGACGAGCAGTACTTC
cdr3_aa: CASSQIAGGDEQYF

clone_size: once
j_call: TRBJ2-2
v_call: TRBV4-1
d_call: TRBD2
cdr3_nt: TGCGCCAGCAGCCCCCAGGCGACTAGCGGCCTCACCGGGGAGCTGTTTTTT
cdr3_aa: CASSPQATSGLTGELFF

clone_size: NA
j_call: TRBJ1-4
v_call: TRBV6-1
d_call: NA
cdr3_nt: TGTGCCAGGAATCGAACCAGTGAGGGAAAACTGTTTTTT
cdr3_aa: CARNRTSEGKLFF

clone_size: NA
j_call: TRBJ2-1
v_call: TRBV5-1
d_call: TRBD2
cdr3_nt: TGCGCCAGCACCCCGGGCGGGGGGGCCGGGGGGGAGCAGTTCTTC
cdr3_aa: CASTPGGGAGGEQFF

clone_size: once
j_call: TRBJ2-5
v_call: TRBV5-4
d_call: NA
cdr3_nt: TGTGCCAGCAGCTTGGCCGGGGGGCGGAAGACCCAGTACTTC
cdr3_aa: CASSLAGGRKTQYF

clone_size: NA
j_call: TRBJ2-5
v_call: TRBV4-1
d_call: TRBD1
cdr3_nt: TGCGCCAGCAGCCAAGCCGGGACAGGGATGACCCAGTACTTC
cdr3_aa: CASSQAGTGMTQYF

clone_size: NA
j_call: TRBJ2-7
v_call: TRBV5-1
d_call: TRBD1
cdr3_nt: TGCGCCAGCAGCTTGGGTCCGGACAGGGTTTACGAGCAGTACTTC
cdr3_aa: CASSLGPDRVYEQYF

clone_size: NA
j_call: TRBJ2-3
v_call: TRBV4-1
d_call: NA
cdr3_nt: TGCGCCAGCAGCCAAGATACGGGCGGCCGAACTTTGGAGGATACGCAGTATTTT
cdr3_aa: CASSQDTGGRTLEDTQYF

clone_size: NA
j_call: TRBJ2-7
v_call: TRBV6-5
d_call: NA
cdr3_nt: TGTGCCAGCAGACTCGGGACTCCCTCGGGCGAGCAGTACTTC
cdr3_aa: CASRLGTPSGEQYF

clone_size: NA
j_call: TRBJ1-6
v_call: TRBV6-1
d_call: NA
cdr3_nt: TGTGCCAGCAGTGCCACGGTTCGGGGGGGAAATTCACCCCTCCACTTT
cdr3_aa: CASSATVRGGNSPLHF

clone_size: NA
j_call: TRBJ2-1
v_call: TRBV5-5
d_call: NA
cdr3_nt: TGTGCCAGCAGCTTGGGGCTAGTTACTGAGCAGTTCTTC
cdr3_aa: CASSLGLVTEQFF

clone_size: NA
j_call: TRBJ1-1
v_call: TRBV5-4
d_call: NA
cdr3_nt: TGTGCCAGCAGCTTACAGAAAATGAACACTGAAGCTTTCTTT
cdr3_aa: CASSLQKMNTEAFF

clone_size: NA
j_call: TRBJ1-2
v_call: TRBV6-1
d_call: TRBD1
cdr3_nt: TGTGCCAGCAGTGAGGACAGGGGCTATGGCTACACCTTC
cdr3_aa: CASSEDRGYGYTF

clone_size: once
j_call: TRBJ1-3
v_call: TRBV28
d_call: TRBD1
cdr3_nt: TGTGCCAGCAGCCCGACAGGGAGAAGAAACACCATATATTTT
cdr3_aa: CASSPTGRRNTIYF

clone_size: NA
j_call: TRBJ2-1
v_call: TRBV7-9
d_call: TRBD2
cdr3_nt: TGTGAACCGAGACTAGCGGGAGGGCCAGTCTACAATGAGCAGTTCTTC
cdr3_aa: CEPRLAGGPVYNEQFF

clone_size: NA
j_call: TRBJ2-3
v_call: TRBV4-3
d_call: TRBD2
cdr3_nt: TGCGCCAGCAGCCAAGCTGCGGGAGAGAGCACAGATACGCAGTATTTT
cdr3_aa: CASSQAAGESTDTQYF

clone_size: few
j_call: TRBJ1-2
v_call: TRBV2
d_call: NA
cdr3_nt: TGTGCCAGCAGTGTTATCACAGACTATGGCTACACCTTC
cdr3_aa: CASSVITDYGYTF

clone_size: few
j_call: TRBJ2-2
v_call: TRBV18
d_call: NA
cdr3_nt: TGTGCCAGTCACGGTAGCACCGGGGAGCTGTTTTTT
cdr3_aa: CASHGSTGELFF

clone_size: NA
j_call: TRBJ2-1
v_call: TRBV30
d_call: NA
cdr3_nt: TGTGCCTGGAGTGTCGACTACCACAATGAGCAGTTCTTC
cdr3_aa: CAWSVDYHNEQFF

clone_size: few
j_call: TRBJ1-5
v_call: TRBV16
d_call: TRBD1
cdr3_nt: TGTGCCAGCAGCCAAACAGGGGGTCAGCCCCAGCATTTT
cdr3_aa: CASSQTGGQPQHF

clone_size: NA
j_call: TRBJ1-2
v_call: TRBV28
d_call: TRBD1
cdr3_nt: TGTGCCGCCCGGGACAGGGGGTCCCATGGCTACACCTTC
cdr3_aa: CAARDRGSHGYTF

clone_size: few
j_call: TRBJ1-3
v_call: TRBV9
d_call: NA
cdr3_nt: TGTGCCAGCAGCGTAGGAGGGCCCATATATTTT
cdr3_aa: CASSVGGPIYF

clone_size: NA
j_call: TRBJ1-2
v_call: TRBV11-2
d_call: TRBD1
cdr3_nt: TGTGCCAGCAGCTTAGATCGGACAGGCGGTGGCTACACCTTC
cdr3_aa: CASSLDRTGGGYTF

clone_size: NA
j_call: TRBJ1-4
v_call: TRBV4-3
d_call: NA
cdr3_nt: TGCGCCAGCAGCCAAGAAAATGAAAAACTGTTTTTT
cdr3_aa: CASSQENEKLFF

clone_size: NA
j_call: TRBJ2-7
v_call: TRBV21-1
d_call: NA
cdr3_nt: TGTGCCAGCAGCAAAGGCTTGGATTTGACTAGCGGGGGTTGGACCTACGAGCAGTACTTC
cdr3_aa: CASSKGLDLTSGGWTYEQYF

clone_size: NA
j_call: TRBJ2-2
v_call: TRBV5-1
d_call: NA
cdr3_nt: TGCGCCAGCAGCATAGAGAGAACCGGGGAGCTGTTTTTT
cdr3_aa: CASSIERTGELFF

clone_size: NA
j_call: TRBJ2-7
v_call: TRBV6-1
d_call: NA
cdr3_nt: TGTGCCAGCAGACCCGAGGGGCAGCCCTCCTACGAGCAGTACTTC
cdr3_aa: CASRPEGQPSYEQYF

clone_size: few
j_call: TRBJ2-3
v_call: TRBV7-8
d_call: NA
cdr3_nt: TGTGCCAGCAGCTTAGGACTCACTAGCACAGATACGCAGTATTTT
cdr3_aa: CASSLGLTSTDTQYF

clone_size: NA
j_call: TRBJ2-5
v_call: TRBV7-2
d_call: NA
cdr3_nt: TGTGCCAGCAGTTGGACAAAGGGAGAGACCCAGTACTTC
cdr3_aa: CASSWTKGETQYF

clone_size: NA
j_call: TRBJ2-1
v_call: TRBV4-1
d_call: TRBD2
cdr3_nt: TGCGCCAGCAGCCAGGTCGGGGGGGGATACTACAATGAGCAGTTCTTC
cdr3_aa: CASSQVGGGYYNEQFF

clone_size: once
j_call: TRBJ2-7
v_call: TRBV21-1
d_call: NA
cdr3_nt: TGTGCCAGCAGCAAGTACGGAATGGGGGTTGAAAGATCCTACGAGCAGTACTTC
cdr3_aa: CASSKYGMGVERSYEQYF

clone_size: NA
j_call: TRBJ2-1
v_call: TRBV9
d_call: NA
cdr3_nt: TGTGCCAGCACCTGGCTAAGCTCCTACAATGAGCAGTTCTTC
cdr3_aa: CASTWLSSYNEQFF

clone_size: NA
j_call: TRBJ2-3
v_call: TRBV27
d_call: NA
cdr3_nt: TGTGCCAGCAGCCGTGCGCGTTCTGGAGGTACGCAGTATTTT
cdr3_aa: CASSRARSGGTQYF

clone_size: NA
j_call: TRBJ1-1
v_call: TRBV28
d_call: NA
cdr3_nt: TGTGCCAGCAGTCCGGCGACAGGTTTAAACACTGAAGCTTTCTTT
cdr3_aa: CASSPATGLNTEAFF